These T cell receptor beta chains were read from a single sample in a study of shared clonotypes between healthy human individuals. Sequenced by immunoSEQ multiplex PCR; TCRdb stores in-frame clones only, minus some. The profile covers approximately 95,000 clones, with roughly two thirds appearing a single time and 40% to 45% taken by the ten largest. The sample taken for sequencing was memory CD8+ T cells sorted from blood. The receptors were gathered from a man under 40 in good health. Each CDR3 is given with its conserved first and last residue.

v_call	j_call	cdr3_aa
TRBV28	TRBJ2-6	CASSPGAPTGANVLTF
TRBV27	TRBJ2-1	CASSPWGGLLYNEQFF
TRBV29-1	TRBJ1-2	CSVDRQNYGYTF
TRBV4-3	TRBJ2-7	CASSTTLGRYEQYF
TRBV5-4	TRBJ2-2	CASSLKGGRNTGELFF
TRBV6-1	TRBJ1-5	CASSESKGRGYSNQPQHF
TRBV7-9	TRBJ2-7	CASSSPSSPYEQYF
TRBV28	TRBJ2-7	CASTRTSGLTLTYEQYF
TRBV28	TRBJ2-7	CASRPGHFYEQYF
TRBV7-9	TRBJ2-7	CASSPRDRLYEQYF
TRBV28	TRBJ1-3	CASSTPYRDRGSSGNTIYF
TRBV6-5	TRBJ2-7	CASSYSGGPSYEQYF
TRBV11-2	TRBJ2-7	CASTPLSLAGAPYEQYF
TRBV11-2	TRBJ2-7	CASSLGQITSYEQYF
TRBV11-2	TRBJ1-2	CASSPTGGSGGYTF
TRBV7-9	TRBJ2-7	CASSPGQGTSGTHEQYF
TRBV27	TRBJ2-3	CASSLLGGEDTQYF
TRBV27	TRBJ1-5	CASSLLGGAQPQHF
TRBV7-8	TRBJ1-2	CASSLFRGESYGYTF
TRBV7-8	TRBJ2-2	CASSLFRGGELFF
TRBV28	TRBJ1-2	CASSLRYGYTF
TRBV27	TRBJ2-1	CASSLQTDGIGTSGYNEQFF
TRBV25-1	TRBJ1-5	CASSGQGSNQPQHF
TRBV28	TRBJ1-2	CASSGYDYGYTF
TRBV5-1	TRBJ1-4	CASSLGVLGTGSDLAGEKLFF
TRBV4-3	TRBJ2-1	CASSQHYRDTSSYNEQFF
TRBV5-1	TRBJ1-5	CASSLRHGDQPQHF
TRBV10-3	TRBJ2-7	CATGTPMYEQYF
TRBV5-8	TRBJ2-7	CASSFRLPYEQYF
TRBV28	TRBJ2-7	CASKSSIYEQYF
TRBV28	TRBJ2-3	CASSLRGLGTDTQYF
TRBV6-1	TRBJ1-2	CASSPQGGREGYTF
TRBV6-4	TRBJ2-1	CASSSTSGSYNEQFF
TRBV5-6	TRBJ2-2	CASSLLGGIRTGELFF
TRBV7-9	TRBJ2-1	CASSLDPSGSHNEQFF
TRBV6-5	TRBJ2-1	CASTPVSGYYNEQFF
TRBV7-8	TRBJ2-7	CASSSSGQGFYEQYF
TRBV7-9	TRBJ2-1	CASSLDPLHEQFF
TRBV28	TRBJ1-5	CASGVYSNQPQHF
TRBV11-2	TRBJ2-7	CASSSLLAGLYEQYF
TRBV5-4	TRBJ2-2	CASRGELGGTGELFF
TRBV15	TRBJ2-3	CATSRDRGTDTQYF
TRBV5-1	TRBJ1-1	CASSQDRRMNTEAFF
TRBV18	TRBJ2-1	CASSLPLVENNEQFF
TRBV30	TRBJ1-3	CAWRFKGQGLSGNTIYF
TRBV29-1	TRBJ2-2	CSVPKPGTGDSGELFF
TRBV29-1	TRBJ2-1	CSVESGLINEQFF
TRBV7-6	TRBJ2-7	CASSSLAVGEQYF
TRBV7-8	TRBJ1-1	CASSPNRQGSVSEAFF
TRBV30	TRBJ1-1	CAWIGGWRNTEAFF
TRBV15	TRBJ2-7	CATSRGTGSNEQYF
TRBV5-1	TRBJ2-3	CASSRGTSGSDTQYF
TRBV25-1	TRBJ2-2	CASSETGGNTGELFF
TRBV27	TRBJ2-5	CASRSGSQETQYF
TRBV4-3	TRBJ2-7	CASSQVGTSGYEQYF